Listed below are T cell receptor beta chains from one sample, sequenced in a study of monozygotic twins with inflammatory bowel disease. From its re-call of the 5' RACE reads, TCRdb lists each CDR3 protein once, without DNA. The table for this sample gives 350,000 to 550,000 distinct CDR3 sequences. Sequenced sample: blood. The receptors were sampled from a human donor with ulcerative colitis or Crohn's disease, or a healthy co-twin of an affected twin (not recorded which). Both conserved end residues are part of each CDR3. The order of the fields is clone size, V gene, J gene, CDR3 protein. Part of the rows lack a size; the others show once, few, many or a class for expanded clones.

NA	TRBV28	TRBJ2-3	CASSLSRETDTQYF
NA	TRBV7-2	TRBJ2-1	CASATQGPLAYNEQFF
NA	TRBV5-1	TRBJ2-7	CASSYGTSSYEQYF
NA	TRBV7-2	TRBJ1-4	CASSFGTEKEKLFF
NA	TRBV30	TRBJ2-5	CAWQMGTDQETQYF
NA	TRBV5-1	TRBJ1-1	CASSLVGQGGPNTEAFF
NA	TRBV5-6	TRBJ1-1	CASSPQWGFVAEAFF
NA	TRBV11-1	TRBJ2-1	CASIHLRVLAGVGYNEQFF
NA	TRBV7-2	TRBJ2-7	CASSPRTGIPTYEQYF
NA	TRBV5-4	TRBJ1-2	CASTMDEGAYGYTF
NA	TRBV5-1	TRBJ1-4	CASSPDAGAANEKLFF
NA	TRBV20-1	TRBJ1-3	CSAPPRGGSGNTIYF
NA	TRBV5-1	TRBJ2-7	CASSTRTGPYEQYF
NA	TRBV20-1	TRBJ1-5	CSAREGGVAQPQHF
medium-sized	TRBV6-5	TRBJ2-7	CASTPRGTVRTGEQYF
NA	TRBV29-1	TRBJ2-1	CSVGLGAGGPNEQFF
NA	TRBV7-2	TRBJ1-4	CASSLEVWTGPFF
NA	TRBV20-1	TRBJ1-1	CSASEPGRDTEAFF
NA	TRBV29-1	TRBJ1-2	CSVAQVANYGYTF
NA	TRBV4-3	TRBJ2-5	CASSQDLTTSKETQYF
NA	TRBV20-1	TRBJ1-1	CSARPAGQTNTEAFF
NA	TRBV20-1	TRBJ2-1	CSANPGLAARKSYNEQFF
NA	TRBV7-8	TRBJ2-7	CASSLVGGGWQYF
NA	TRBV13	TRBJ2-5	CASSFSAVQETQYF
NA	TRBV12-3/TRBV12-4	TRBJ1-3	CASSSPLILPGAGNTIYF
NA	TRBV28	TRBJ2-3	CASSSKKTSGPTDTQYF
NA	TRBV5-1	TRBJ1-2	CASSPQGSNYGYTF
NA	TRBV4-1	TRBJ2-1	CASSQRTDYNEQFF
NA	TRBV28	TRBJ2-5	CASSPGQTYQETQYF
NA	TRBV7-2	TRBJ2-2	CASPLDVTGELFF
NA	TRBV12-3/TRBV12-4	TRBJ2-1	CASSPIAGGYNEQFF
NA	TRBV10-3	TRBJ2-1	CAISLRDSLYNEQFF
NA	TRBV19	TRBJ2-2	CASRTTLLAGVESPGELFF
NA	TRBV7-3	TRBJ1-1	CASSLGGGQGSQAFF
NA	TRBV5-5	TRBJ1-2	CASSLAGLGDYGYTF
NA	TRBV6-1	TRBJ2-3	CASSEDPSSTDTQYF
NA	TRBV7-2	TRBJ2-3	CASSPGASGTDTQYF
NA	TRBV30	TRBJ1-2	CAWSVRVAGRNGYTF
NA	TRBV5-1	TRBJ2-7	CASSLDRGEQYF
NA	TRBV12-3/TRBV12-4	TRBJ1-4	CASRSAGPPVNEKLFF
NA	TRBV7-8	TRBJ1-6	CASSFIRQDSPLHF
NA	TRBV12-3/TRBV12-4	TRBJ1-1	CASTPGLGTGNTEAFF
NA	TRBV25-1	TRBJ1-5	CASSEKLSNQPQHF
NA	TRBV11-2	TRBJ2-3	CASSLIAGVTTDTQYF
NA	TRBV19	TRBJ2-3	CASSNGVNTDTQYF
NA	TRBV7-2	TRBJ2-1	CASSLDRASHEQFF
NA	TRBV2	TRBJ2-1	CASSEAPLGGEISYNEQFF
NA	TRBV7-9	TRBJ1-1	CASSLGVSMNTEAFF
NA	TRBV25-1	TRBJ1-1	CASSERTGVGEAFF
NA	TRBV29-1	TRBJ2-2	CSVRTWASGELFF
NA	TRBV14	TRBJ2-2	CASSQKRQGRNTGELFF
NA	TRBV7-9	TRBJ1-2	CASSPPRGANYGYTF
NA	TRBV5-4	TRBJ2-3	CASSFGYGTDTQYF
NA	TRBV6-5	TRBJ2-1	CASSYSSGGAYNEQFF
NA	TRBV12-3/TRBV12-4	TRBJ1-4	CASGTGINEKLFF
NA	TRBV11-2	TRBJ1-5	CASSLGGAVSNQPQHF
NA	TRBV27	TRBJ1-2	CASSPQGGLNYGYTF
NA	TRBV10-3	TRBJ1-2	CATSGTAYGYTF
NA	TRBV5-4	TRBJ2-2	CASSVEQTGELFF
NA	TRBV27	TRBJ2-3	CASKLAGASTDTQYF